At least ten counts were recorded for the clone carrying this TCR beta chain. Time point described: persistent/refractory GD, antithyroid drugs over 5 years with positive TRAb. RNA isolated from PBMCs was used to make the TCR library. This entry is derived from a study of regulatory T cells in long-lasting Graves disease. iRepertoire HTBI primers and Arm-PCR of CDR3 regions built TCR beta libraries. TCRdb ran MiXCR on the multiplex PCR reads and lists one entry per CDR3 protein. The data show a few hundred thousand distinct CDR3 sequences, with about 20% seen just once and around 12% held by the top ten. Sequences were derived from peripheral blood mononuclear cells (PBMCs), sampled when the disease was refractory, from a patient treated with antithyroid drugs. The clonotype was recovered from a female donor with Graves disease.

The CDR3 spells CASNSGQANYGYTF. The CDR3 DNA sequence: TGTGCCAGCAATTCGGGGCAGGCTAACTATGGCTACACCTTC. V gene TRBV28 combines with J gene TRBJ1-2; possibly TRBD1 for D (5 bases). The ends were cut back, 7 bases at V and 0 bases at J, with 12 bases in the middle. The CDR3 spans 14 residues. Germline loops: CDR1 MDHEN, CDR2 SYDVKM.